This TCR beta chain is from a study of blood T cell repertoires in COVID-19. Study overall: PBMCs, B-cell-depleted T cells, or T cells were the source of the cDNA or gDNA that made up the material.

The V gene's germline CDR1 is SQVTM and CDR2 ANQGSEA. V lost 7 bases, J lost 3 bases, and 8 bases stayed unmatched. The CDR3 loop spans 13 amino acids. Sequenced by immunoSEQ multiplex PCR; TCRdb stores in-frame clones only, minus some. Here the sample spans roughly 57,000 clones, 90% being singletons. The chain couples TRBV29-1 to TRBJ1-2; 7 bases match TRBD1. The sequencing sample was made of peripheral blood. This receptor was taken from a human donor in a cohort sampled during active COVID-19. Written as DNA, the CDR3 is TGCAGCGGATCCAGGGGGACCGACTATGGCTACACCTTC. Protein product: CSGSRGTDYGYTF.